The 28 T cell receptor beta chains presented below share a single source sample, sequenced in a study of T cell changes during pregnancy in multiple sclerosis. Generated by immunoSEQ multiplex PCR, the TCRdb table keeps only in-frame clones and is missing some. This table has 18,000 or so clones, roughly nine tenths appearing once. The starting material was CD8+ T cells from peripheral blood mononuclear cells, obtained in the second trimester of pregnancy. These receptors all come from a female donor in good health, enrolled as a control in a pregnancy study.

The chain combines TRBV7-9 with TRBJ1-5, with a weak D call TRBD1 (6 bases). Germline lookup yields CDR1 SEHNR and CDR2 FQNEAQ (reference sequence). Between the trimmed V and J ends, which lost 5 bases and 10 bases, there was a span of 24 bases. The CDR3 sequence is 16 residues long. The DNA of the CDR3 is TGTGCCAGCAGCACTAGCGGGGGCCCGAGGGACTATCCCCAGCATTTT. It codes for CASSTSGGPRDYPQHF. The full variable domain, rest sourced from reference TRBV7-9 and TRBJ1-5, is DTGVSQNPRHKITKRGQNVTFRCDPISEHNRLYWYRQTLGQGPEFLTYFQNEAQLEKSRLLSDRFSAERPKGSFSTLEIQRTEQGDSAMYLCASSTSGGPRDYPQHFGDGTRLSIL.

The V call is TRBV19, the J call TRBJ2-3, with no clear D. Trimming pared 3 bases from V and 0 bases from J, leaving 10 bases between. This CDR3 is 15 amino acids long. Germline CDR1 is LNHDA and CDR2 is SQIVND (reference sequence). CDR3 loop: CASSIAARSTDTQYF. CDR3 coding DNA: TGTGCCAGTAGTATCGCAGCCAGGAGCACAGATACGCAGTATTTT. The whole variable domain, remainder taken from reference TRBV19 and TRBJ2-3, is DGGITQSPKYLFRKEGQNVTLSCEQNLNHDAMYWYRQDPGQGLRLIYYSQIVNDFQKGDIAEGYSVSREKKESFPLTVTSAQKNPTAFYLCASSIAARSTDTQYFGPGTRLTVL.

This chain links TRBV6-4 with TRBJ2-1; 8 positions match TRBD2. Germline V CDR1 and CDR2: MRHNA, SNTAGT. Trimming took 0 bases from V and 6 from J; bases not matched to a gene: 7. The CDR3 spans 16 residues. The CDR3 region is CASSDSAGGGFNEQFF. The CDR3 DNA sequence: TGTGCCAGCAGTGACTCGGCGGGCGGGGGGTTCAATGAGCAGTTCTTC.

CDR3 DNA sequence: TGTGCCAGCAGCGCCCCGCTGGGGGGGGGCACTACAGATACGCAGTATTTT. This sequence encodes CASSAPLGGGTTDTQYF. This rearrangement joins TRBV9 to TRBJ2-3; D may be TRBD2 (7 bases). With 3 bases removed from V and 3 bases from J, the gap between germline ends came to 20 bases. The CDR3 extends over 17 amino acids. CDR1 is SGDLS, CDR2 YYNGEE, per germline.

In its sample, this clone is medium-sized. The rearrangement joins TRBV6-1 to TRBJ2-7; 8 bases line up with TRBD2. CDR3 length: 15 amino acids. Trimming removed 1 base from V and 1 base from J; junction bases left unmatched: 3. Germline-derived CDR1 and CDR2 are MNHNS and SASEGT. The CDR3 DNA is TGTGCCAGCAGTGAAGACGGGGGGGCATCCTACGAGCAGTACTTC. Amino acids: CASSEDGGASYEQYF.

The genes are TRBV9 and TRBJ2-3, with TRBD2 as a possible D gene (5 bases). The CDR3 extends over 16 amino acids. The germline gives CDR1 SGDLS, CDR2 YYNGEE. V gave up 4 bases and J gave up 0 bases, with 15 bases separating them. The CDR3 sequence: CASSPGFGESTDTQYF. CDR3 in DNA: TGTGCCAGCAGCCCGGGGTTCGGGGAAAGCACAGATACGCAGTATTTT. The full variable domain, with the rest looked up from reference TRBV9 and TRBJ2-3, is DSGVTQTPKHLITATGQRVTLRCSPRSGDLSVYWYQQSLDQGLQFLIQYYNGEERAKGNILERFSAQQFPDLHSELNLSSLELGDSALYFCASSPGFGESTDTQYFGPGTRLTVL.

The chain uses TRBV2 and TRBJ2-7; D perhaps matches TRBD1 (6 bases). The CDR3 spans 10 residues. Germline V CDR1 and CDR2: SNHLY, FYNNEI. V was pared by 6 bases and J by 7 bases, with 7 bases between. CDR3 region: CASRGTEQYF. In DNA, the CDR3 is TGTGCCAGCAGAGGGACAGAGCAGTACTTC.

The rearrangement uses TRBV19 and TRBJ2-1; D is unresolved. The germline CDR1 and CDR2 sequences are LNHDA and SQIVND (reference sequence). The CDR3 spans 11 residues. V dropped 2 bases and J dropped 10 bases, with 6 bases sitting between them. CDR3 sequence reads: CASSILEEQFF. The CDR3 DNA reads as TGTGCCAGTAGTATACTTGAGGAGCAGTTCTTC. Based on the CDR3 plus reference TRBV19 and TRBJ2-1, the full variable domain is DGGITQSPKYLFRKEGQNVTLSCEQNLNHDAMYWYRQDPGQGLRLIYYSQIVNDFQKGDIAEGYSVSREKKESFPLTVTSAQKNPTAFYLCASSILEEQFFGPGTRLTVL.

V usage is TRBV30 and J usage is TRBJ2-5, with D maybe TRBD1 (6 bases). Germline CDR1 is GTSNPN and CDR2 is SVGIG (reference sequence). Trimming stripped 5 bases from V and 4 bases from J, with 11 bases between. CDR3 length: 12 residues. The chain's CDR3 is CAWGGHGETQYF. CDR3 in DNA: TGTGCCTGGGGGGGACATGGAGAGACCCAGTACTTC.

This rearrangement joins TRBV6-5 to TRBJ1-5, with 9 bases matching TRBD1. This CDR3 has 15 amino acids. Germline assignment: CDR1 MNHEY and CDR2 SVGAGI. With 3 bases clipped from V and 4 bases from J, the junction kept 4 bases outside the gene matches. DNA for the CDR3: TGTGCCAGCAGTTATTCCGGGACAGGGAATCAGCCCCAGCATTTT. Translated, it gives CASSYSGTGNQPQHF.

This clone appeared a few times. This chain uses TRBV6-5 with TRBJ2-3; 7 nucleotides match TRBD1. The CDR3 is 13 residues long. After removal of 7 bases from V and 3 bases from J, the junction contained 4 bases not matched to a gene. Germline V gene data show CDR1 as MNHEY and CDR2 as SVGAGI. The CDR3 protein is CASNPTGTDTQYF. DNA of the CDR3: TGTGCCAGCAACCCGACAGGGACAGATACGCAGTATTTT.

This clone was counted between two and nine times. The gene calls are TRBV6-4 and TRBJ2-2, with 10 nucleotides matching TRBD2. The CDR3 length is 14 residues. With V trimmed by 4 bases and J by 4 bases, 0 bases remained unmatched. Per germline, CDR1 MRHNA and CDR2 SNTAGT. The CDR3 loop reads CASSASGGTGELFF. As DNA, the CDR3 is TGTGCCAGCAGTGCTAGCGGGGGCACCGGGGAGCTGTTTTTT.

V and J are TRBV7-8 and TRBJ2-5, with TRBD2 identical over 8 bases. The CDR3 has 18 residues. Germline CDR1 is SGHVS and CDR2 is FQNEAQ. V gave up 1 base and J gave up 1 base; unmatched junction bases: 11. As DNA, the CDR3 is TGTGCCAGCAGCTTAGAGCCCTCCGGGAGGGCCGTCCAAGAGACCCAGTACTTC. It codes for CASSLEPSGRAVQETQYF.

The chain employs TRBV4-2 and TRBJ2-1, with TRBD2 matching 12 bases. Germline CDR1 LGHNA, CDR2 YNFKEQ. Losses at the gene ends were 0 bases for V and 7 bases for J; bases not matched to a gene: 4. The CDR3 length is 16 residues. CDR3 loop: CASSQDALAGGNEQFF. CDR3 bases: TGTGCCAGCAGCCAAGATGCACTAGCGGGGGGAAATGAGCAGTTCTTC.

The chain couples TRBV6-5 to TRBJ2-7, with D maybe TRBD2 (6 bases). Trimming removed 2 bases at V and 4 bases at J, with 15 bases between. CDR3 size: 15 residues. Germline V gene lookup returns CDR1 MNHEY and CDR2 SVGAGI. The CDR3 loop is CASSYGGGMGYEQYF. The DNA of the CDR3 is TGTGCCAGCAGTTACGGTGGAGGGATGGGGTACGAGCAGTACTTC.

This clone has just a few counts. This chain links TRBV7-8 with TRBJ2-1, with 8 bases matching TRBD1. This CDR3 has 14 residues. The junction had 5 bases not matched to a gene; V was cut back by 3 bases and J by 7 bases. The germline gives CDR1 SGHVS, CDR2 FQNEAQ. The CDR3 sequence is CASSLGRGRNEQFF. In DNA form, the CDR3 reads TGTGCCAGCAGCTTGGGCAGGGGGCGAAATGAGCAGTTCTTC.

This chain joins TRBV6-4 and TRBJ2-1; 8 bases are a match to TRBD2. Germline V lookup: CDR1 MRHNA, CDR2 SNTAGT. The CDR3 runs 14 residues. V was pared by 5 bases and J by 9 bases, with 9 bases of the junction left unmatched. CDR3 in amino acids: CASSYGGAESEQFF. The CDR3 region has the DNA TGTGCCAGCAGTTACGGGGGGGCCGAAAGTGAGCAGTTCTTC.

The chain recombines TRBV7-8 with TRBJ2-5; D is ambiguous. The germline CDR1 and CDR2 sequences are SGHVS and FQNEAQ. The CDR3 is made up of 14 amino acids. V was pared by 1 base and J by 1 base, with 7 bases between. CDR3 region: CASSLELRQETQYF. The CDR3 region has the DNA TGTGCCAGCAGCTTAGAACTACGCCAAGAGACCCAGTACTTC.

The chain is built from TRBV5-1 and TRBJ2-2; 7 nucleotides agree with TRBD1. Germline values: CDR1 SGHRS, CDR2 YFSETQ. CDR3 length: 17 amino acids. The ends lost 1 base at V and 0 bases at J; junction bases unmatched: 6. The CDR3 DNA reads TGCGCCAGCAGCTTGACAGGGGACCCGGCGAACACCGGGGAGCTGTTTTTT. This sequence encodes CASSLTGDPANTGELFF.

This clone showed up just once. V is TRBV7-9 and J is TRBJ2-7; D ambiguous. Trimming cost V 1 base and J 3 bases, with 7 bases left between them. The CDR3 runs to 13 residues. Germline V CDR1 and CDR2: SEHNR, FQNEAQ (reference sequence). The chain's CDR3 is CASSLVPGYEQYF. CDR3 nucleotides: TGTGCCAGCAGCTTAGTCCCCGGCTACGAGCAGTACTTC.

The V gene is TRBV21-1, the J gene TRBJ2-7; the table's D call of TRBD1 was not tested on the DNA. TRBV21-1 is listed as a pseudogene. The CDR3 covers 16 residues. CDR3 sequence reads: CASSTYCAGGTYEQYF. DNA for the CDR3: TGTGCCAGCAGCACCTACTGTGCAGGGGGCACCTACGAGCAGTACTTC.

CDR3 loop: CASRPVAGANTGELFF. The CDR3 coding sequence is TGCGCCAGCAGGCCGGTAGCGGGCGCGAACACCGGGGAGCTGTTTTTT. The V call is TRBV5-1, the J call TRBJ2-2, with 7 positions matching TRBD2. CDR3 size: 16 residues. CDR1 and CDR2 from the germline V gene are SGHRS and YFSETQ. The J segment lost 0 bases and the V segment lost 5 bases, leaving 7 bases of the junction unmatched.

This clone was detected a few times. This chain joins TRBV18 and TRBJ2-2; 8 bases agree with TRBD1. J gave up 1 base and V 3 bases, and 4 bases lay outside the gene matches. Germline values: CDR1 KGHSH, CDR2 LQKENI. The CDR3 loop spans 16 amino acids. This CDR3 is CASSPDRGKNTGELFF. DNA of the CDR3: TGTGCCAGCTCACCTGACAGGGGAAAGAACACCGGGGAGCTGTTTTTT.

This clone was counted once. The chain has TRBV19 and TRBJ2-1, with a weak D call TRBD2 (6 bases). The CDR3 loop spans 15 amino acids. Trimming took off 5 bases at V and 0 bases at J, with 11 bases between the two ends. CDR1 LNHDA and CDR2 SQIVND come from the germline V gene (reference sequence). CDR3 sequence (DNA): TGTGCCAGTAGTCGACTAGGAAGCTCCTACAATGAGCAGTTCTTC. Its protein product is CASSRLGSSYNEQFF.

The V and J genes are TRBV5-1 and TRBJ2-7, with 8 bases identical to TRBD1. Germline lookup yields CDR1 SGHRS and CDR2 YFSETQ. The J segment lost 3 bases and the V segment lost 0 bases, leaving 5 bases of the junction unmatched. The CDR3 totals 15 residues. The CDR3: CASSLGQGLHYEQYF. The CDR3 bases are TGCGCCAGCAGCTTGGGACAGGGGCTACACTACGAGCAGTACTTC. Drawing the rest from reference TRBV5-1 and TRBJ2-7, the complete variable domain is KAGVTQTPRYLIKTRGQQVTLSCSPISGHRSVSWYQQTPGQGLQFLFEYFSETQRNKGNFPGRFSGRQFSNSRSEMNVSTLELGDSALYLCASSLGQGLHYEQYFGPGTRLTVT.

The chain couples TRBV4-2 to TRBJ1-5, with D tentatively TRBD1 (6 bases). Germline V gene sequence: CDR1 LGHNA, CDR2 YNFKEQ. The CDR3 covers 15 residues. The V end was cut by 3 bases, the J end by 7 bases, with 16 bases between. The DNA for the CDR3 is TGTGCCAGCAGCCACTACAGGGAGAGCCGCCAGCCCCAGCATTTT. Its protein product is CASSHYRESRQPQHF.

The genes are TRBV29-1 and TRBJ2-5, with TRBD1 matching 7 bases. TRBJ2-7 matches the DNA end more closely, so the J call is doubtful. The V gene's germline CDR1 is SQVTM and CDR2 ANQGSEA. CDR3 size: 11 residues. In DNA, the CDR3 is TGCAGCGTGATGACAGGGCTCGAGCAGTACTTC. Amino acids: CSVMTGLEQYF.

The chain recombines TRBV21-1 with TRBJ2-3; the DNA was not used to check the table's D call, TRBD2. TRBV21-1 is tagged as a pseudogene. The length of the CDR3 is 14 residues. The CDR3 DNA reads as TGTGCCAGCAGCGTGCCGGGGGAGCCTCATACGCAGTATTTT. This gives the protein CASSVPGEPHTQYF.